The 27 T cell receptor beta chains in this list originate from one sample, sequenced in a study of blood T cells in healthy people across ages. The authors ran a second PCR of roughly 6 to 12 cycles using a sample-barcoded 5' primer and a J-beta primer mix. A single record per CDR3 protein comes from TCRdb applying MiXCR to the 5' RACE reads. The data show hundreds of thousands of distinct CDR3 sequences, under 65% seen once. The sequenced sample was blood. The receptors stem from an elderly woman in good health.

This clonotype was observed a single time. A clone one base away is much larger, so this may be a read error. V is TRBV10-3 and J is TRBJ2-7; perhaps D is TRBD1 or TRBD2 (5 bases each). Germline V lookup: CDR1 ENHRY, CDR2 SYGVKD. The CDR3 contains 14 residues. CDR3 sequence reads: CAINESGPTYEQYF. The CDR3 DNA sequence: TGTGCCATCAATGAGTCGGGACCTACCTACGAGCAGTACTTC.

The chain carries TRBV7-2 and TRBJ2-5; TRBD2 might be the D (7 bases). Trimming cost V 6 bases and J 5 bases, with 16 bases left between them. Germline-derived CDR1 and CDR2 are SGHTA and FQGNSA. The CDR3 is 14 residues long. The CDR3 loop is CASRRGGGSETQYF. For the CDR3, the DNA is TGTGCCAGCAGAAGGGGAGGGGGGTCCGAGACCCAGTACTTC.

This clonotype showed up just a few times. The chain joins TRBV27 to TRBJ2-1, with TRBD1 matching 7 bases. In germline, CDR1 is MNHEY, CDR2 SMNVEV (reference sequence). This CDR3 is 15 amino acids long. With V trimmed by 8 bases and J by 5 bases, 12 bases remained unmatched. Written as DNA, the CDR3 is TGTGCCAGCCGAAATCGGGCAGGGGGACACAATGAGCAGTTCTTC. Translating it yields CASRNRAGGHNEQFF.

Regarding this clonotype: This may arise from a read error, as a much more abundant clone is one base away. This chain links TRBV5-1 with TRBJ2-3, with TRBD1 matching over 7 bases. Germline CDR1 SGHRS, CDR2 YFSETQ. The CDR3 is 15 amino acids. CDR3 sequence: CASSFEGRRTGTQYF. CDR3 sequence (DNA): TGCGCCAGCAGCTTTGAGGGCAGGAGGACAGGTACGCAGTATTTT.

V and J are TRBV7-2 and TRBJ2-3, with TRBD2 matching over 9 bases. Germline V gene lookup returns CDR1 SGHTA and CDR2 FQGNSA. After removal of 1 base from V and 6 bases from J, the junction contained 14 bases not matched to a gene. The CDR3 length is 18 residues. In DNA form, the CDR3 reads TGTGCCAGCAGCTTAGGAGCCCCTGGGCGGGGGGGCGTGGATACGCAGTATTTT. This gives the protein CASSLGAPGRGGVDTQYF.

Concerning this clonotype itself: Given a much more abundant clone one base away, this may be a read error. The chain carries TRBV7-8 and TRBJ1-1; 7 bases match TRBD1. From germline, CDR1 is SGHVS and CDR2 FQNEAQ. This CDR3 is 14 amino acids long. CDR3: CASSFRGRDTVAFF. CDR3 nucleotides: TGTGCCAGCAGCTTCAGGGGGAGGGACACTGTAGCTTTCTTT. Full variable domain (outside the CDR3, taken from reference TRBV7-8 and TRBJ1-1): GAGVSQSPRYKVAKRGQDVALRCDPISGHVSLFWYQQALGQGPEFLTYFQNEAQLDKSGLPSDRFFAERPEGSVSTLKIQRTQQEDSAVYLCASSFRGRDTVAFFGQGTRLTVV.

This chain's CDR3 is CASNEGVAGVQETQYF. The CDR3 nucleotides are TGTGCCAGCAACGAAGGGGTAGCGGGGGTTCAAGAGACCCAGTACTTC. This chain links TRBV2 with TRBJ2-5; TRBD2 agrees at 9 bases. This CDR3 is built from 16 residues. The germline CDR1 and CDR2 sequences are SNHLY and FYNNEI. V shed 7 bases and J 2 bases; nucleotides not matched to a gene: 11. The full variable domain, with the rest looked up from reference TRBV2 and TRBJ2-5, is EPEVTQTPSHQVTQMGQEVILRCVPISNHLYFYWYRQILGQKVEFLVSFYNNEISEKSEIFDDQFSVERPDGSNFTLKIRSTKLEDSAMYFCASNEGVAGVQETQYFGPGTRLLVL.

A note on this clonotype: Being one base from a much bigger clone, this may be a read error. The CDR3 protein is CASSLGGGQIDMQYF. CDR3 in DNA: TGTGCCAGCAGCCTAGGTGGGGGTCAAATAGATATGCAGTATTTT. The V call is TRBV7-9, the J call TRBJ2-3, with D perhaps assigned TRBD1 or TRBD2 (5 bases each). This CDR3 contains 15 residues. The germline V gene has CDR1 SEHNR and CDR2 FQNEAQ (reference sequence).

The table lists this clonotype with many counts. The chain is built from TRBV2 and TRBJ2-1; 7 bases line up with TRBD2. This CDR3 is 15 amino acids long. Trimming removed 4 bases from V and 4 bases from J; junction bases left unmatched: 7. Per the germline V gene, CDR1 is SNHLY and CDR2 is FYNNEI. CDR3 sequence reads: CASSGLGGEYNEQFF. The CDR3 DNA reads as TGTGCCAGCAGTGGATTGGGAGGGGAATACAATGAGCAGTTCTTC.

This clonotype was counted at least ten times. The rearrangement uses TRBV9 and TRBJ2-1, with a tentative D call TRBD1 (6 bases). CDR1 is SGDLS and CDR2 is YYNGEE in the germline V gene. V was clipped by 3 bases and J by 3 bases, with 10 bases between them. The length of the CDR3 is 14 residues. The CDR3 coding sequence is TGTGCCAGCAGCGGGATCAGGGGCTACAATGAGCAGTTCTTC. Its protein product is CASSGIRGYNEQFF.

V gene TRBV4-2 combines with J gene TRBJ1-6; 8 bases map to TRBD1. With V trimmed by 4 bases and J by 8 bases, 4 bases remained unmatched. Germline CDR1 and CDR2: LGHNA and YNFKEQ. CDR3 length equals 14 residues. CDR3 amino acids: CASSPDREDSPLHF. The CDR3 nucleotides are TGTGCCAGCAGCCCGGACAGGGAGGATTCACCCCTCCACTTT.

The V call is TRBV4-2, the J call TRBJ1-2; D not resolved. Germline V CDR1 and CDR2: LGHNA, YNFKEQ. CDR3 size: 12 residues. The V end was cut by 0 bases, the J end by 4 bases, with 3 bases between. CDR3 protein: CASSQDAYGYTF. DNA for the CDR3: TGTGCCAGCAGCCAAGATGCCTATGGCTACACCTTC.

This rearrangement joins TRBV3-1 to TRBJ2-5; D possibly matches TRBD1 or TRBD2 (6 bases each). The CDR3 consists of 16 residues. V dropped 0 bases and J dropped 11 bases, with 22 bases sitting between them. Per germline, CDR1 LGHDT and CDR2 YNNKEL (reference sequence). In DNA form, the CDR3 reads TGTGCCAGCAGCCAAGATAGGAGGGGATGGGACAATGAGCAGTACTTC. It specifies CASSQDRRGWDNEQYF.

The CDR3 protein is CASAAGDSSNQPQHF. The CDR3 DNA reads TGTGCCAGCGCCGCCGGGGACAGTAGCAATCAGCCCCAGCATTTT. The chain links TRBV12-3 or TRBV12-4 to TRBJ1-5; the match to TRBD1 covers 7 bases. V dropped 8 bases and J dropped 0; count of bases not matched to a gene: 7. The CDR3 has 15 amino acids.

This chain uses TRBV27 with TRBJ1-2; the D gene is possibly TRBD1 (5 bases). The CDR3 contains 14 residues. Between the trimmed V and J ends, which lost 5 bases and 8 bases, there was a span of 18 bases. The germline gives CDR1 MNHEY, CDR2 SMNVEV (reference sequence). Written as DNA, the CDR3 is TGTGCCAGCAGTCCGGACACAAAGACGCCCGGCTACACCTTC. It encodes CASSPDTKTPGYTF.

The chain recombines TRBV6-5 with TRBJ2-3; TRBD2 matches at 8 bases. J gave up 5 bases and V 0 bases, and 4 bases lay outside the gene matches. This CDR3 is built from 15 residues. The V gene's germline CDR1 is MNHEY and CDR2 SVGAGI. The CDR3 protein is CASSYSAGVQDTQYF. Here the CDR3 DNA reads TGTGCCAGCAGTTACTCAGCGGGAGTACAAGATACGCAGTATTTT.

The rearrangement uses TRBV5-1 and TRBJ2-2; D remains ambiguous. Between the trimmed V and J ends, which lost 0 bases and 5 bases, there was a span of 8 bases. CDR3 length equals 14 residues. Looked up from germline, CDR1 is SGHRS and CDR2 is YFSETQ. CDR3 bases: TGCGCCAGCAGCTTGGTACTGAGGACCGGGGAGCTGTTTTTT. It translates to CASSLVLRTGELFF.

As to this clonotype: One base away lies a much larger clone, so this may be a sequencing read error. The CDR3 DNA follows: TGTGCCAGCAGTTTCGGCGGGGGACGATCGAGCTATGGCTACACCTTC. Translation gives CASSFGGGRSSYGYTF. The chain has TRBV12-3 or TRBV12-4 and TRBJ1-2, with TRBD1 as a possible D gene (5 bases). Trimming shortened V by 3 bases and J by 4 bases, and 18 bases separated the two germline ends. CDR3 length: 16 residues.

Regarding this clonotype: It may be a read error: a sequence one base away is much more abundant. The chain combines TRBV20-1 with TRBJ2-7, with 9 bases aligning to TRBD2. Germline V gives CDR1 DFQATT, CDR2 SNEGSKA (reference sequence). This CDR3 spans 13 amino acids. V dropped 1 base and J dropped 7; count of bases not matched to a gene: 5. CDR3 nucleotide sequence: TGCAGTGCTAGAGCCCTAGCGGGAAATGAGCAGTACTTC. Amino acid sequence: CSARALAGNEQYF.

This clonotype was detected only a few times. The V gene is TRBV5-1, the J gene TRBJ2-5; TRBD1 is a possible D gene (6 bases). The V end was cut by 0 bases, the J end by 1 base, with 10 bases between. The germline CDR1 and CDR2 sequences are SGHRS and YFSETQ. This CDR3 is 15 amino acids long. The CDR3 nucleotides are TGCGCCAGCAGCTTGGATGGGACACTCCAAGAGACCCAGTACTTC. It encodes CASSLDGTLQETQYF.

The V and J genes are TRBV11-2 and TRBJ2-7; D may be TRBD2 (6 bases). With 1 base removed from V and 7 bases from J, the gap between germline ends came to 11 bases. This CDR3 spans 13 amino acids. Germline V gene lookup returns CDR1 SGHAT and CDR2 FQNNGV. DNA for the CDR3: TGTGCCAGCAGCTTAGGGGAGACTAGAGAGCAGTACTTC. Residues: CASSLGETREQYF.

This clonotype was detected only a few times. The chain carries TRBV7-2 and TRBJ1-2, with D possibly TRBD1 on 5 matching bases. Trimming removed 5 bases from V and 3 bases from J, with 13 bases in between. This CDR3 spans 14 amino acids. Germline assignment: CDR1 SGHTA and CDR2 FQGNSA. CDR3 DNA sequence: TGTGCCAGCAGCCTGGCCAGGGAAGACTATGGCTACACCTTC. Protein sequence: CASSLAREDYGYTF. Complete variable domain (other parts from reference TRBV7-2 and TRBJ1-2): GAGVSQSPSNKVTEKGKDVELRCDPISGHTALYWYRQSLGQGLEFLIYFQGNSAPDKSGLPSDRFSAERTGGSVSTLTIQRTQQEDSAVYLCASSLAREDYGYTFGSGTRLTVV.

In this sample, this clonotype turned up many times. The rearrangement joins TRBV20-1 to TRBJ1-6; 12 nucleotides agree with TRBD1. V trimming: 5 bases; J trimming: 9 bases; junction bases outside the gene matches: 5. Per the germline V gene, CDR1 is DFQATT and CDR2 is SNEGSKA (reference sequence). This CDR3 contains 14 residues. The CDR3 DNA is TGCAGTGCTGGGACAGGGGGCTGGCGTTCACCCCTCCACTTT. It specifies CSAGTGGWRSPLHF.

V usage is TRBV5-4 and J usage is TRBJ2-4; no definite D call. CDR1 and CDR2 from the germline V gene are SGHNT and YYREEE (reference sequence). The CDR3 is 11 amino acids. V gave up 5 bases and J gave up 13 bases, with 13 bases separating them. The DNA of the CDR3 is TGTGCCAGCAGTTACCTTGAAGAGCAGTACTTC. Protein sequence: CASSYLEEQYF.

This clonotype was recorded at least ten times. The chain joins TRBV27 to TRBJ2-7, with a weak D call TRBD1 (5 bases). The CDR3 contains 13 residues. Trimming took off 7 bases at V and 3 bases at J, with 13 bases between the two ends. From germline, CDR1 is MNHEY and CDR2 SMNVEV (reference sequence). The CDR3 here is CASKPTDNYEQYF. The CDR3 DNA is TGTGCCAGCAAACCGACAGATAACTACGAGCAGTACTTC.

In this sample, this clonotype turned up a few times. The chain joins TRBV7-9 to TRBJ2-3; D gene unclear. The CDR3 has 14 residues. Trimming cost V 5 bases and J 2 bases, with 11 bases left between them. Germline loops: CDR1 SEHNR, CDR2 FQNEAQ (reference sequence). The CDR3 reads CASSARTPTDTQYF. The CDR3 coding sequence is TGTGCCAGCAGCGCAAGGACGCCCACAGATACGCAGTATTTT. Full variable domain (missing parts from reference TRBV7-9 and TRBJ2-3): DTGVSQNPRHKITKRGQNVTFRCDPISEHNRLYWYRQTLGQGPEFLTYFQNEAQLEKSRLLSDRFSAERPKGSFSTLEIQRTEQGDSAMYLCASSARTPTDTQYFGPGTRLTVL.

The rearrangement uses TRBV6-5 and TRBJ1-2; D is unclear. With 2 bases removed from V and 0 bases from J, the gap between germline ends came to 4 bases. The CDR3 length is 13 residues. Germline loops: CDR1 MNHEY, CDR2 SVGAGI. CDR3 coding DNA: TGTGCCAGCAGTTACGGAGCTAACTATGGCTACACCTTC. This codes for CASSYGANYGYTF.